The TCR beta chain described here comes from a study of blood T cell repertoires in COVID-19. Overall study context: Acute-phase and convalescent COVID-19 samples originated in the United States, Italy and Spain. Sample material is recorded as cDNA or gDNA derived from T cells, B-cell-depleted T cells, or PBMCs.

The count of this clone is one. As originally analysed: Amplification of reference gene primers provided the estimated nucleated cell counts. Clones were sequenced by immunoSEQ multiplex PCR, and TCRdb holds only the in-frame ones, with some missing. The V and J calls and the clone size are those of that table, but D and trimming were determined from the DNA. The sample includes just under 150,000 clones, 87% of them seen just once. Sequences were obtained from peripheral blood. This TCR came from a woman aged 50 to 60 with acute or convalescent COVID-19.

The DNA of the CDR3 is TGTGCCTGCGCACAGGGGAATCAAAACATTCAGTACTTC. This encodes CACAQGNQNIQYF. V and J are TRBV30 and TRBJ2-4, with 7 bases lining up with TRBD1. CDR1 and CDR2 (germline): GTSNPN, SVGIG (reference sequence). The CDR3 extends over 13 amino acids. V was clipped by 6 bases and J by 5 bases; unmatched bases: 7.